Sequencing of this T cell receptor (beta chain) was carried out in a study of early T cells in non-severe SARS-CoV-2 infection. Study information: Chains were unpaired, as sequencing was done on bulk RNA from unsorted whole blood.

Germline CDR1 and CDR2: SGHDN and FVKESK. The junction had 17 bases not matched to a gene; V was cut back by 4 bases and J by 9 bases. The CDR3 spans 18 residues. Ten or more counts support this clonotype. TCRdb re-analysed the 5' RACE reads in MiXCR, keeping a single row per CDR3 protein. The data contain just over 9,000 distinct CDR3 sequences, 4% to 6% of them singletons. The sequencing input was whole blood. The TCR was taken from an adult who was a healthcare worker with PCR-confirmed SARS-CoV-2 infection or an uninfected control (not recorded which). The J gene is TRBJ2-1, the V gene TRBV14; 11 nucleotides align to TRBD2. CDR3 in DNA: TGTGCCAGCAGCCCCCGCATAGCGGGAGGGCCTCGGAAGCTTGAGCAGTTCTTC. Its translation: CASSPRIAGGPRKLEQFF.